This T cell receptor (beta chain) originates from a study of T cell responses to AZD1222 COVID-19 vaccine. Study conclusions and caveats: Donors, mostly white British, included more females; clonal diversity was possibly underestimated. As reported, nearly half of all spike-specific TCRs target variant regions that are unmutated.

Per germline, CDR1 LGHNA and CDR2 YSLEER. The CDR3 length is 16 residues. V was shortened by 0 bases and J by 8 bases, with 16 bases between the two germline ends. Concerning this clone itself: As yet, its antigen is unknown.

Clones were sequenced by immunoSEQ multiplex PCR, and TCRdb holds only the in-frame ones, with some missing. Among about 130,000 clones listed, 90% were seen once. Sequences were derived from peripheral blood, sampled on day 0 of AZD1222 vaccination. The chain couples TRBV4-3 to TRBJ2-2, with D possibly TRBD2 on 7 matching bases. This TCR was sampled from an adult in good health. The CDR3: CASSQDWGGGGGELFF. The CDR3 region has the DNA TGCGCCAGCAGCCAAGATTGGGGCGGGGGCGGAGGGGAGCTGTTTTTT.